What follows describes a single T cell receptor (beta chain). CDR3 size: 15 residues. V lost 0 bases and J lost 2; bases outside the gene matches: 4. CDR1 SGHDT and CDR2 YYEEEE come from the germline V gene. This entry comes from a study of blood T cell repertoires in COVID-19. Study-level background: Sites in the United States, Italy and Spain provided acute and convalescent COVID-19 samples. From T cells, B-cell-depleted T cells, or PBMCs came the material, which was cDNA or gDNA.

In the study's own analysis: Reference gene primer amplification gave estimated nucleated cell counts. Using immunoSEQ multiplex PCR, the repertoire was profiled, and TCRdb retains in-frame clones only, with some absent. That table supplies the V and J calls and clone size; D and trimming were determined from the DNA. The sample includes 70,000 or so clones, around 90% of them seen just once. The sequence came from a human donor in a cohort sampled during active COVID-19. The sequenced material came from peripheral blood. V gene TRBV5-6 combines with J gene TRBJ2-5; 7 bases are a match to TRBD1. This CDR3 reads CASSLGGTVQETQYF. CDR3 DNA: TGTGCCAGCAGCTTGGGGGGGACAGTTCAAGAGACCCAGTACTTC.